The next 12 T cell receptor beta chains were all read from a single sample in a study of blood T cell repertoires in COVID-19. Profiling relied on immunoSEQ multiplex PCR, and the TCRdb table lists in-frame clones only, not all of them. The data contain under 250,000 clones, about 82% of them singletons. Sequences were obtained from PBMCs or T cells enriched from blood (not recorded which). The receptors derive from a woman between 45 and 60 years old with acute COVID-19.

This sequence joins TRBV4-3 and TRBJ1-2, with D maybe TRBD1 (6 bases). V was clipped by 0 bases and J by 9 bases, with 20 bases between them. The germline V gene encodes CDR1 LGHNA and CDR2 YSLEER. The CDR3 spans 16 residues. The CDR3 reads CASSQESQGPFSRYTF. DNA of the CDR3: TGCGCCAGCAGCCAAGAATCCCAGGGGCCCTTTTCGCGCTACACCTTC.

The V gene is TRBV18, the J gene TRBJ1-1; D is ambiguous. CDR1 and CDR2 from the germline V gene are KGHSH and LQKENI. Trimming cost V 1 base and J 3 bases, with 9 bases left between them. This CDR3 has 14 amino acids. The CDR3 DNA follows: TGTGCCAGCTCACCACGGTCCGAGCACACTGAAGCTTTCTTT. It specifies CASSPRSEHTEAFF.

This chain links TRBV5-1 with TRBJ1-1; 7 bases are a match to TRBD1. This CDR3 has 16 residues. Germline V gene lookup returns CDR1 SGHRS and CDR2 YFSETQ. Trimming at V came to 6 bases and at J to 4 bases, leaving 15 bases not matched to a gene. The CDR3 is CASTIQRQGAGTEAFF. The CDR3 nucleotides read TGCGCCAGCACCATCCAACGACAGGGAGCGGGCACTGAAGCTTTCTTT. Using reference TRBV5-1 and TRBJ1-1 for the parts outside the CDR3, the full variable domain is KAGVTQTPRYLIKTRGQQVTLSCSPISGHRSVSWYQQTPGQGLQFLFEYFSETQRNKGNFPGRFSGRQFSNSRSEMNVSTLELGDSALYLCASTIQRQGAGTEAFFGQGTRLTVV.

The chain uses TRBV2 and TRBJ1-2; 8 bases line up with TRBD1. Losses at the gene ends were 5 bases for V and 1 base for J; bases not matched to a gene: 3. Germline CDR1 reads SNHLY; CDR2 reads FYNNEI. This CDR3 is 14 amino acids long. CDR3 protein: CASSRDRSNYGYTF. The CDR3 nucleotides read TGTGCCAGCAGTCGGGACAGGAGTAACTATGGCTACACCTTC.

This clone was seen a few times. The chain uses TRBV6-5 and TRBJ2-7, with 9 bases that match TRBD1. The germline V gene has CDR1 MNHEY and CDR2 SVGAGI. This CDR3 comprises 12 residues. The V gene end was trimmed by 6 bases and the J gene end by 8 bases; junction bases not matched to a gene: 5. Here the CDR3 DNA reads TGTGCCAGCAGCAGAGGACAGGGGAAGCAGTACTTC. Encoded protein: CASSRGQGKQYF.

This chain connects TRBV7-3 to TRBJ2-1; the match to TRBD2 covers 9 bases. The V gene end was trimmed by 2 bases and the J gene end by 5 bases; junction bases not matched to a gene: 4. The CDR3 length is 15 residues. In germline, CDR1 is SGHTA, CDR2 FQGTGA. In nucleotides, the CDR3 is TGTGCCAGCAGCTTAGTAGCGGGAGATAACAATGAGCAGTTCTTC. This gives the protein CASSLVAGDNNEQFF.

The genes are TRBV30 and TRBJ1-2; 8 bases align to TRBD1. The CDR3 runs 16 residues. V trimming: 4 bases; J trimming: 8 bases; junction bases outside the gene matches: 18. The germline V gene encodes CDR1 GTSNPN and CDR2 SVGIG (reference sequence). CDR3 coding DNA: TGTGCCTGGATCTCACCCCGGACAGGGCGGACGGGGGGCTACACCTTC. Its translation is CAWISPRTGRTGGYTF.

The chain couples TRBV10-3 to TRBJ1-1, with 12 nucleotides matching TRBD1. CDR3 size: 16 residues. Germline V lookup: CDR1 ENHRY, CDR2 SYGVKD. J was trimmed by 1 base and V by 6 bases; bases with no gene match: 6. In nucleotides, the CDR3 is TGTGCCATCAGCGATTGGGACAGGGGGCAGAACACTGAAGCTTTCTTT. Its protein product is CAISDWDRGQNTEAFF.

The CDR3 here is CASSPGDRGFYEQYF. The CDR3 region has the DNA TGTGCCAGTAGTCCGGGGGACAGGGGATTTTACGAGCAGTACTTC. This sequence joins TRBV19 and TRBJ2-7; 10 nucleotides match TRBD1. The CDR3 covers 15 residues. Germline V CDR1 and CDR2: LNHDA, SQIVND (reference sequence). Unmatched junction bases numbered 8, after V lost 5 bases and J lost 4 bases.

The chain uses TRBV3-1 (or the pseudogene TRBV3-2) and TRBJ2-5; TRBD2 agrees at 7 bases. CDR1 and CDR2 (germline): LGHDT, YNNKEL (reference sequence). This CDR3 has 15 residues. V lost 4 bases to trimming and J lost 4 bases; unmatched junction nucleotides: 9. The CDR3 protein is CASSLTSDSRETQYF. DNA of the CDR3: TGTGCCAGCAGCCTAACTAGCGACAGCAGAGAGACCCAGTACTTC.

This chain joins TRBV14 and TRBJ1-6, with 9 bases aligning to TRBD1. The CDR3 runs to 14 residues. Trimming removed 4 bases from V and 10 bases from J; junction bases left unmatched: 5. CDR1 and CDR2 (germline): SGHDN, FVKESK. CDR3 residues: CASSPGQGKSPLHF. The CDR3 DNA follows: TGTGCCAGCAGCCCGGGACAGGGCAAATCACCCCTCCACTTT.

The V and J genes are TRBV18 and TRBJ1-1; 8 positions match TRBD1. The V and J ends lost 5 bases and 7 bases, in that order; junction bases with no gene match: 15. This CDR3 contains 16 residues. CDR1 and CDR2 (germline): KGHSH, LQKENI. The CDR3 here is CASSLGQGLLENEAFF. The CDR3 DNA is TGTGCCAGCTCATTAGGACAGGGACTTTTAGAAAATGAAGCTTTCTTT. The variable domain in full, completed from reference TRBV18 and TRBJ1-1, reads NAGVMQNPRHLVRRRGQEARLRCSPMKGHSHVYWYRQLPEEGLKFMVYLQKENIIDESGMPKERFSAEFPKEGPSILRIQQVVRGDSAAYFCASSLGQGLLENEAFFGQGTRLTVV.